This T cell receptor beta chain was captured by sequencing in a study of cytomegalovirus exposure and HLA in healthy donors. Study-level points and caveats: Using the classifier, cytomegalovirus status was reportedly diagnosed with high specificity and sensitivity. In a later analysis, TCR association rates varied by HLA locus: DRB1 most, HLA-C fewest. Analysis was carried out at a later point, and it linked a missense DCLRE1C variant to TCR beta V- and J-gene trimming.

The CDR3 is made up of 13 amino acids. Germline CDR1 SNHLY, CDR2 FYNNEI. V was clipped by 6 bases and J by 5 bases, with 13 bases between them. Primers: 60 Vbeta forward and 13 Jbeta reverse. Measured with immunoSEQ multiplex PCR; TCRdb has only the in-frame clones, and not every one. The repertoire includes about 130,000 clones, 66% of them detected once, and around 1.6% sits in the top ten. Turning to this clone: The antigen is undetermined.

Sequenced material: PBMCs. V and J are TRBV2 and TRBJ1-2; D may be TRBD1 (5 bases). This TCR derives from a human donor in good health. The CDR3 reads CASSARGRYGYTF. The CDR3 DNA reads TGTGCCAGCAGCGCAAGGGGTCGTTATGGCTACACCTTC.